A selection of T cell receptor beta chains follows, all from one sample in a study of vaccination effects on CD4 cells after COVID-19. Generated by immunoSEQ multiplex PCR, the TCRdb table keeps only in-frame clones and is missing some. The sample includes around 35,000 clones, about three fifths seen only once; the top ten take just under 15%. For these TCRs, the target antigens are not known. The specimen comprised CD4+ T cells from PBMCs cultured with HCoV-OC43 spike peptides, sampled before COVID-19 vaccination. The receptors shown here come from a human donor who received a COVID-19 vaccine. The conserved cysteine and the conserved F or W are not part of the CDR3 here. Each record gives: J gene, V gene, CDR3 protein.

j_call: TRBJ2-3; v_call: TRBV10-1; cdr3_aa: ASSENRRSSTDTQY
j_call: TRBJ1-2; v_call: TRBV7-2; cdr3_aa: ASRTRRDRGRVGLYGYT
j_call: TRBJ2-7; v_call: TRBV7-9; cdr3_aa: ASSLNYEQY
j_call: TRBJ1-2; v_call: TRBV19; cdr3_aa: ASSYGQGEGYT
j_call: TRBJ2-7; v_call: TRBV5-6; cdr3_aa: ASSLRRDPSYEQY
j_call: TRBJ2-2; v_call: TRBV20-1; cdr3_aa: SASSDSHTGELF
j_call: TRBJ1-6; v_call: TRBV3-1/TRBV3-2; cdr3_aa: ASSHSRGPFSSPLH
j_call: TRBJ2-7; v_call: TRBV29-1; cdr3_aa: SVDRGRGEQY
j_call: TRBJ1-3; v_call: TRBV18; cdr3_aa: ASSPGTGSGNTIY
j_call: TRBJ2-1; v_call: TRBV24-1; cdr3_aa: ATSNPPRNEQF
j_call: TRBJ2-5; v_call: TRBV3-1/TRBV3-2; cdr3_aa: ASSQNLLAPGETQY
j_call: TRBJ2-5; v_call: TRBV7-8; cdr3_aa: ASSLSTGTGRETQY
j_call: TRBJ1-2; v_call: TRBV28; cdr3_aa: ASSVGGSYGYT
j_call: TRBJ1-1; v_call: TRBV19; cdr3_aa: ASSFGRVNTEAF
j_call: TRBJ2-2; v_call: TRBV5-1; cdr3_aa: ASSLSSSTGELF
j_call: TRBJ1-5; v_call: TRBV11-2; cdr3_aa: ASSSGWELQPQH
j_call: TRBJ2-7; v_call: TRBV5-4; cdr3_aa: ASSLGYEQY
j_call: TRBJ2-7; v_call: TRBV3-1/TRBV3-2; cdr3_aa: ASSHTGSSYEQY
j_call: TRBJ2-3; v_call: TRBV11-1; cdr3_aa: ASSLGALGVNTQY
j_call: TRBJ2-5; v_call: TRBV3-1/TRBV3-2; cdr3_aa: ASSSRGTQKETQY
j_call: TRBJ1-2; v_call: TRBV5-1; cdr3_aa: ASSPRGGPGGYT
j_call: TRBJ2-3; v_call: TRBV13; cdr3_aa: ASSSHRVSRADTQY
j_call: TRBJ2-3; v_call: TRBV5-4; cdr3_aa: ASSLASLMGSTDTQY
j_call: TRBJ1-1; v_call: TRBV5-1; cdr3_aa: ASSLGFLGTGGIDTEAF
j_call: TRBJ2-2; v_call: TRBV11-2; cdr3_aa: ASRMLRGGRTGELF
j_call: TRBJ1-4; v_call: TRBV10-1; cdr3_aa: ASTASAGEKLF
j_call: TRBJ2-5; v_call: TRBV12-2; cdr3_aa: ASRSQCPAGGGETQY
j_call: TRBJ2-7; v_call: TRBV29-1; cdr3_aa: SVVAGSYEQY
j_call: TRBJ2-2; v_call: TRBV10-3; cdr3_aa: AITPRPETGELF
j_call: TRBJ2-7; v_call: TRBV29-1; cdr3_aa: SVVTSGEPYEQY
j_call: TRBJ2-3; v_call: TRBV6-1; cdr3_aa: ASSEVSGSFADTQY
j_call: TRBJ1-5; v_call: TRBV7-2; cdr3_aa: ASSFYSDQPQH
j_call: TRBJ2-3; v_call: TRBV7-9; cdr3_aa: ASSLRQTSTDTQY
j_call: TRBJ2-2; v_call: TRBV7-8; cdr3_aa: ASSLAGRGTGELF
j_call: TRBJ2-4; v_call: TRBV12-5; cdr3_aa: ASGLEQGNIQY
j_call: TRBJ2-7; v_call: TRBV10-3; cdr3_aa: AIRLDSGTTYEQY
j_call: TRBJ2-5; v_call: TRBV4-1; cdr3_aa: ASSQDRGEETQY
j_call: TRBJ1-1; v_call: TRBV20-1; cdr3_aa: SASRGPMNTEAF
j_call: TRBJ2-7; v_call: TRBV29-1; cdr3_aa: SVCPADLSYEQY
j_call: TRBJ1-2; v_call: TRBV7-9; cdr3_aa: ASSQEYRTGYT
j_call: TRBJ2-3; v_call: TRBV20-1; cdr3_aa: SAGASTDTQY
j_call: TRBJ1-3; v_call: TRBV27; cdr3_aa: ASSRQGAGNTIY
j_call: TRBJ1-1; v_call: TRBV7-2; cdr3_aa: ASSLLGAGEAF
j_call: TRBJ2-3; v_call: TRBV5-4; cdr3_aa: ASSLIGGTDTQY
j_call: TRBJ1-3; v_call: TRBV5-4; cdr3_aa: ASSLDDGTAGNTIY
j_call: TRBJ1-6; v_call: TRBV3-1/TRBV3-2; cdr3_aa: ASRQTNSPLH
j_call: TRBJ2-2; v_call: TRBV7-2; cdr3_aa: ASSLRVSSRSGTGELF
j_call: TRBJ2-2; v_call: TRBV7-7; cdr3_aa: ASSFDRQPGGELF
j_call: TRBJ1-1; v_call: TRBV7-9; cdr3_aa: ASSLVPNRDEAF
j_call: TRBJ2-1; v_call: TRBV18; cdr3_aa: ASSPNHGAIEQF
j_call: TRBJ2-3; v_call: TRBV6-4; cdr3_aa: ASSAGTGGADTQY
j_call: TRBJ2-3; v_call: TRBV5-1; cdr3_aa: ASSLSADGTDTQY
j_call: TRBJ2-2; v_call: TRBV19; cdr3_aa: ASSTTTGELF
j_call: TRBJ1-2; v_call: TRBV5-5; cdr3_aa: ASSSGGNYGYT
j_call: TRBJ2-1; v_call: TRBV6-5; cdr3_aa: ASRVLQGNEQF